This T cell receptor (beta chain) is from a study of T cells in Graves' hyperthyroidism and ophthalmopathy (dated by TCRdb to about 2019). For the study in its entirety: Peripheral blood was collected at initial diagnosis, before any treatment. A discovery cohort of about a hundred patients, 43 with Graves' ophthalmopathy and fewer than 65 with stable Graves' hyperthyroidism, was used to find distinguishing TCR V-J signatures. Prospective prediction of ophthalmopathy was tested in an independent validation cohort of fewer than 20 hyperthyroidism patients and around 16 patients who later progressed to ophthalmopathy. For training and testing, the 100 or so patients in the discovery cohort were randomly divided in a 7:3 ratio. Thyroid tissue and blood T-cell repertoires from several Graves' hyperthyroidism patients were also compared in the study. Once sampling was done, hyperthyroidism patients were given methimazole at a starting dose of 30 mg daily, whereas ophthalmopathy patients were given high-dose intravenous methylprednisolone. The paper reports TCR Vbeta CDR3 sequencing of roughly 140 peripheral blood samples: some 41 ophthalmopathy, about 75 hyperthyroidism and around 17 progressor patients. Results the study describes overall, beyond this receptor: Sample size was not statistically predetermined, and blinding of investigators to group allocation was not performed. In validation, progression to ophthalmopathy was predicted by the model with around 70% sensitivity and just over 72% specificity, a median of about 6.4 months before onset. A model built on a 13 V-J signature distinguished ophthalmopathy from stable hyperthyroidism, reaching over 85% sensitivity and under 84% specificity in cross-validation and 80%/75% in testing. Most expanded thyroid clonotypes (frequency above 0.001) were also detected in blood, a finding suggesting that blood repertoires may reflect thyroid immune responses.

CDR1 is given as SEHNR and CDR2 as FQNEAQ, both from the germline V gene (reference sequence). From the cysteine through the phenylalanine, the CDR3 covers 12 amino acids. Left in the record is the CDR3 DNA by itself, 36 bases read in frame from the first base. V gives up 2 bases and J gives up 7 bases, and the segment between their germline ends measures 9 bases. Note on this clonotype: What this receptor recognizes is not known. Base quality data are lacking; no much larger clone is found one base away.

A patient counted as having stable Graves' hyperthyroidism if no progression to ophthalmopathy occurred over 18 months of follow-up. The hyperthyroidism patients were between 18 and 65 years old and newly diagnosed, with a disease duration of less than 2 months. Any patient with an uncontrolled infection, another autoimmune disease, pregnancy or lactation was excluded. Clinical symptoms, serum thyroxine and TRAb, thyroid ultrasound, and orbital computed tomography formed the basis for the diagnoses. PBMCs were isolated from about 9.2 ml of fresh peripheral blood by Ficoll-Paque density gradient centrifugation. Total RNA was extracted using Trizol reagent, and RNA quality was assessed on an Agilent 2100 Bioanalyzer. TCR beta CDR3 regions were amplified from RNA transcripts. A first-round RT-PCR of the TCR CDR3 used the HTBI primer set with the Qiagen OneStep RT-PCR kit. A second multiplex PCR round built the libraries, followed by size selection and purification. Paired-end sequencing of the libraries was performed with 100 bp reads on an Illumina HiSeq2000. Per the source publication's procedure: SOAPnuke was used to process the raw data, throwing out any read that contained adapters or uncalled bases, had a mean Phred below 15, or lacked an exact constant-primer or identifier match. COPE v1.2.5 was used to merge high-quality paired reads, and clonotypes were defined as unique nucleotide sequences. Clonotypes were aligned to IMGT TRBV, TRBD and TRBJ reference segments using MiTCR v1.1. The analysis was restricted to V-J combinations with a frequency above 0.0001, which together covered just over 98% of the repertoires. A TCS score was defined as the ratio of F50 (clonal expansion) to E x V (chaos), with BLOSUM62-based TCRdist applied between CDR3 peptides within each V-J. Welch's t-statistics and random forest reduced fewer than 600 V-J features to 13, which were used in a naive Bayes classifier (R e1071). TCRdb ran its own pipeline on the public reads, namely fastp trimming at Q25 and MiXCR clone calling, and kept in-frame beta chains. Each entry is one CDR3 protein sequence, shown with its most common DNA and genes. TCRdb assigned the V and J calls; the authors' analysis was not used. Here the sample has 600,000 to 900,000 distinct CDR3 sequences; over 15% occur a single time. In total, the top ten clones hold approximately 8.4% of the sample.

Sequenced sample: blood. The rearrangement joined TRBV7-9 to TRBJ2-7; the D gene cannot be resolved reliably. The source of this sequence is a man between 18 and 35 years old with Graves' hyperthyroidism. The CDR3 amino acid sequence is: CASSLIPAEQYF. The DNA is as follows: TGTGCCAGCAGCTTAATTCCGGCGGAGCAGTACTTC.